The entry that follows covers one T cell receptor (beta chain) sequence. The antigen is undetermined. This sample was taken from a study of beta chain features in type 1 diabetes. Regarding the study as a whole: Across all four CD4+ subsets, people with type 1 diabetes showed modestly shorter TCRB CDR3s.

All of the isolated RNA was reverse transcribed, so expressed TCRB transcripts were sequenced. Profiled with immunoSEQ multiplex PCR; TCRdb holds only in-frame clones, not every one. The table has 240,000 or so clones, about 20% seen once. The sequencing sample was made of naive CD4+ T cells from blood. The TCR sequence derives from a woman in her forties with type 1 diabetes.

CDR3: CASSVAASGQPQHF. The CDR3 nucleotides are TGTGCCAGCAGCGTAGCGGCTTCGGGTCAGCCCCAGCATTTT. The chain combines TRBV9 with TRBJ1-5, with D unclear. The CDR3 sequence is 14 residues long. Germline V lookup: CDR1 SGDLS, CDR2 YYNGEE. V lost 0 bases to trimming and J lost 6 bases, with 10 bases between them.